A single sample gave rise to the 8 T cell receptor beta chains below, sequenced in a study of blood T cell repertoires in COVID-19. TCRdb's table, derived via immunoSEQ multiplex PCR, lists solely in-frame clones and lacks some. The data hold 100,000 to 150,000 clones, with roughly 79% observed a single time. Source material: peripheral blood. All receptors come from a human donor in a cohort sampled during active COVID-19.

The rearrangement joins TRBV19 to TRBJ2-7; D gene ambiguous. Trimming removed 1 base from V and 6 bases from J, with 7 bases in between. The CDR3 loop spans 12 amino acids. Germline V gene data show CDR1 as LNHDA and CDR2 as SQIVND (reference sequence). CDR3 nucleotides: TGTGCCAGTAGTATAGGAGCCGGCGAGCAGTACTTC. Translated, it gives CASSIGAGEQYF.

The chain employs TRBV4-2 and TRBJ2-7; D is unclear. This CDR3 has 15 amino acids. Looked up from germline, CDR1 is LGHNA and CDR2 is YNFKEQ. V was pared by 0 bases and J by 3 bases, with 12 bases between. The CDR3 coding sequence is TGTGCCAGCAGCCAAGATCTCAACTCGCACTACGAGCAGTACTTC. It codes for CASSQDLNSHYEQYF.

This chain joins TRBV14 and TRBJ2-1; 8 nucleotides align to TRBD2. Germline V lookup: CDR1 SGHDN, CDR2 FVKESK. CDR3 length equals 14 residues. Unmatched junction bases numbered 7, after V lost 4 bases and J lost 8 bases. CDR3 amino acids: CASSRSGSGYEQFF. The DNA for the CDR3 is TGTGCCAGCAGCCGGAGCGGGAGTGGCTATGAGCAGTTCTTC.

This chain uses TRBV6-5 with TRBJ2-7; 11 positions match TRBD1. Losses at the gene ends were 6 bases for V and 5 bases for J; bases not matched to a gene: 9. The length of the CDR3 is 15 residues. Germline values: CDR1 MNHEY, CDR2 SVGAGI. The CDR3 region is CASSWGQGVLNEQYF. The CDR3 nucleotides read TGTGCCAGCAGCTGGGGACAGGGGGTTCTGAACGAGCAGTACTTC.

The CDR3 reads CASSLSTRNSNQPQHF. The CDR3, as DNA: TGTGCCAGCTCACTTTCGACAAGAAATAGCAATCAGCCCCAGCATTTT. V usage is TRBV18 and J usage is TRBJ1-5; D is unresolved. The CDR3 runs to 16 residues. Trimming took 4 bases from V and 0 from J, leaving 13 bases between them. Germline CDR1 KGHSH, CDR2 LQKENI. The full variable domain, its missing parts supplied by reference TRBV18 and TRBJ1-5, is NAGVMQNPRHLVRRRGQEARLRCSPMKGHSHVYWYRQLPEEGLKFMVYLQKENIIDESGMPKERFSAEFPKEGPSILRIQQVVRGDSAAYFCASSLSTRNSNQPQHFGDGTRLSIL.

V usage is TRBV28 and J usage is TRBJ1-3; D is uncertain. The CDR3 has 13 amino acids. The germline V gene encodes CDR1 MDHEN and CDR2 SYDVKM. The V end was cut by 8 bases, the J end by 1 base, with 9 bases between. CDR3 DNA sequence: TGTGCCAGCCTCCCCCCTTCTGGAAACACCATATATTTT. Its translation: CASLPPSGNTIYF.

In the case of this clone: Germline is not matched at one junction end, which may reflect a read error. The DNA for the CDR3 is TGTGCCAGCAGTCAAGCCGAAGGCTATCCGCGGTCTCCGGATTTT. The encoded protein is CASSQAEGYPRSPDF. The V gene is TRBV28, the J gene TRBJ2-3; D not certain. The germline V gene encodes CDR1 MDHEN and CDR2 SYDVKM. This CDR3 has 15 residues.

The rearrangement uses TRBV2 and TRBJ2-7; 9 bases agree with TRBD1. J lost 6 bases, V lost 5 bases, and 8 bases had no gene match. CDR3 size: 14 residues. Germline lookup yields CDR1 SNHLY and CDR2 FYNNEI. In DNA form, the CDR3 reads TGTGCCAGCAGTCGTGGGACAGGGCTGACCGAGCAGTACTTC. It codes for CASSRGTGLTEQYF. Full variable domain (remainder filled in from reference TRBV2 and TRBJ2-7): EPEVTQTPSHQVTQMGQEVILRCVPISNHLYFYWYRQILGQKVEFLVSFYNNEISEKSEIFDDQFSVERPDGSNFTLKIRSTKLEDSAMYFCASSRGTGLTEQYFGPGTRLTVT.